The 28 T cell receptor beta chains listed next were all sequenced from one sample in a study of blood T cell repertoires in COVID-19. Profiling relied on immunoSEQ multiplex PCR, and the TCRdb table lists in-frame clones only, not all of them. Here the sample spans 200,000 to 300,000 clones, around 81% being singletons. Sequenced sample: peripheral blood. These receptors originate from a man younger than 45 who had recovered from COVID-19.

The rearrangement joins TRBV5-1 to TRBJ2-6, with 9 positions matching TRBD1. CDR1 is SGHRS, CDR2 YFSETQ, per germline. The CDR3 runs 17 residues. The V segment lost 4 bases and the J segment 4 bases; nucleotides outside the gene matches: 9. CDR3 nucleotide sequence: TGCGCCAGCAGCACCCCGGGACAGGGACTCGGGGCCAACGTCCTGACTTTC. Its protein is CASSTPGQGLGANVLTF.

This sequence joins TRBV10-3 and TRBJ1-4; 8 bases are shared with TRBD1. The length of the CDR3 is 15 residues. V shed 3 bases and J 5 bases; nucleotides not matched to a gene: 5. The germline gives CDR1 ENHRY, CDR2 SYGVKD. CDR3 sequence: CAISDSGTGNEKLFF. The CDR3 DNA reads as TGTGCCATCAGTGACTCCGGGACAGGAAATGAAAAACTGTTTTTT.

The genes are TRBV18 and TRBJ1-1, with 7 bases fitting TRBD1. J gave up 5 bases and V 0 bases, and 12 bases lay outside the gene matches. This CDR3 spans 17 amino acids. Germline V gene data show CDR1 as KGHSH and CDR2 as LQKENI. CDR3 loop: CASSPPVRRQGRTEAFF. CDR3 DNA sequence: TGTGCCAGCTCACCACCGGTTCGCCGACAGGGTCGGACTGAAGCTTTCTTT.

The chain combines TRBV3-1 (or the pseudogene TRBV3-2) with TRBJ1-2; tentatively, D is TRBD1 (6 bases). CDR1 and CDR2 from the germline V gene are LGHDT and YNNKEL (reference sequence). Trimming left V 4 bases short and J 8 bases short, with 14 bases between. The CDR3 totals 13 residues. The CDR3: CASSPRQADGYTF. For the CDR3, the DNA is TGTGCCAGCAGCCCGCGACAGGCCGACGGCTACACCTTC.

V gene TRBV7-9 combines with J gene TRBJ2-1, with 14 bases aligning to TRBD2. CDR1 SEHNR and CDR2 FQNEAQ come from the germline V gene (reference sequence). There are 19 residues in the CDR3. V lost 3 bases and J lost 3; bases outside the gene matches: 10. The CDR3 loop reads CASSLGRRGLAGGYNEQFF. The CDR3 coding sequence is TGTGCCAGCAGCTTGGGCCGCCGCGGACTAGCGGGGGGCTACAATGAGCAGTTCTTC.

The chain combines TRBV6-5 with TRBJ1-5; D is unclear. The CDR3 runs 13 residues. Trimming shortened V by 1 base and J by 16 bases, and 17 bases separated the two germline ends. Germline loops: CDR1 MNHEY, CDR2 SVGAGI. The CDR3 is CASSYYHGSDRHF. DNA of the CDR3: TGTGCCAGCAGTTACTATCACGGGAGCGATAGACATTTT.

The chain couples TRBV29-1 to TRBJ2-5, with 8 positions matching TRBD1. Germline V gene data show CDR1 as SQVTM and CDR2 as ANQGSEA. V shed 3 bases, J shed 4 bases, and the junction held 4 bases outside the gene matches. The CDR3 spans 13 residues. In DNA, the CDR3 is TGCAGCGTTGATCAGGGGGCGGGAGAGACCCAGTACTTC. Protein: CSVDQGAGETQYF.

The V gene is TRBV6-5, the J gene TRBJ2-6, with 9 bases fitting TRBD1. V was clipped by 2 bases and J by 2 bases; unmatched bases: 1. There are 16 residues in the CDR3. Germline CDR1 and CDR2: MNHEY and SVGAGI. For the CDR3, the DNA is TGTGCCAGCAGTTACACAGGGGGCACTGGGGCCAACGTCCTGACTTTC. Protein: CASSYTGGTGANVLTF.

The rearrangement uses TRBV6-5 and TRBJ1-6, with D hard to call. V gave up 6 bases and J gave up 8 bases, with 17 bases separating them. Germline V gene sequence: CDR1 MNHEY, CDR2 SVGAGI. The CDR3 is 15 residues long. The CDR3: CASSRGLSGHSPLHF. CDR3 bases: TGTGCCAGCAGCCGCGGACTGTCCGGACATTCACCCCTCCACTTT.

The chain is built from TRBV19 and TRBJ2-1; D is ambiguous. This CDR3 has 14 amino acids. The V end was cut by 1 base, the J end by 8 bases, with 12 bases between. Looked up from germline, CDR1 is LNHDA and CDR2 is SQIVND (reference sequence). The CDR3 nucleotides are TGTGCCAGTAGTATAGTTCCCCTTGTCCATGAGCAGTTCTTC. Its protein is CASSIVPLVHEQFF.

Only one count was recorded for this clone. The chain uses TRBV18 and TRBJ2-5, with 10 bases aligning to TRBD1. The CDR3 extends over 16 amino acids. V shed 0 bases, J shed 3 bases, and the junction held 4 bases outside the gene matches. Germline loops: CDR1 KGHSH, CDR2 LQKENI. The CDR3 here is CASSPPIGQGEETQYF. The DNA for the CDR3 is TGTGCCAGCTCACCACCGATCGGACAGGGGGAAGAGACCCAGTACTTC.

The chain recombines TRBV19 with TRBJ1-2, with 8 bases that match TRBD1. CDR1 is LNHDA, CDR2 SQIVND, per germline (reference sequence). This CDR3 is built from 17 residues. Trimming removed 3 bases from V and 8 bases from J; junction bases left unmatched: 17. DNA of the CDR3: TGTGCCAGTAGTATTCGACAGGGGAGAACCAATCAATGGGGCTACACCTTC. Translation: CASSIRQGRTNQWGYTF.

The CDR3: CASSLATGGQETQYF. CDR3 nucleotide sequence: TGCGCCAGCAGCTTGGCTACGGGGGGGCAAGAGACCCAGTACTTC. The chain recombines TRBV5-1 with TRBJ2-5; the match to TRBD2 covers 8 bases. Germline V gene sequence: CDR1 SGHRS, CDR2 YFSETQ. Trimming removed 0 bases from V and 2 bases from J; junction bases left unmatched: 3. This CDR3 is 15 amino acids long.

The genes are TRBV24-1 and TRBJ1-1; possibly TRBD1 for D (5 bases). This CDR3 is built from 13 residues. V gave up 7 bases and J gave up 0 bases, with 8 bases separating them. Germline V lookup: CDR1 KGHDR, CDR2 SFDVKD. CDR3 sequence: CATREGVNTEAFF. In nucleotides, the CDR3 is TGTGCCACCAGGGAAGGGGTGAACACTGAAGCTTTCTTT.

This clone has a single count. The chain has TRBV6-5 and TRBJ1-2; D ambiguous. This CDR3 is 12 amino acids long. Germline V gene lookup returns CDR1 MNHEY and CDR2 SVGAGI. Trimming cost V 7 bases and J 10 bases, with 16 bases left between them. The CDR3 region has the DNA TGTGCCAGCACTGGGAGTTTGGAGGTCTACACCTTC. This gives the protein CASTGSLEVYTF.

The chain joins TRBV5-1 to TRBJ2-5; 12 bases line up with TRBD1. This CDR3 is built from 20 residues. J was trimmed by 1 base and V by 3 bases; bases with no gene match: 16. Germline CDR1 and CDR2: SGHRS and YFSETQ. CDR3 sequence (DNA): TGCGCCAGCAGCTCCAACCGGGACAGGGGGCGTATTGTCTCCCAAGAGACCCAGTACTTC. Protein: CASSSNRDRGRIVSQETQYF. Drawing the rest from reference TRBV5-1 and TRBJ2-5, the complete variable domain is KAGVTQTPRYLIKTRGQQVTLSCSPISGHRSVSWYQQTPGQGLQFLFEYFSETQRNKGNFPGRFSGRQFSNSRSEMNVSTLELGDSALYLCASSSNRDRGRIVSQETQYFGPGTRLLVL.

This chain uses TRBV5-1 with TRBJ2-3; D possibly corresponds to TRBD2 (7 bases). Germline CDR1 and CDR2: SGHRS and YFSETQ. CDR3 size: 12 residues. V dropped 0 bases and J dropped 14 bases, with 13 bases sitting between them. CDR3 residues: CASSLDRGALYF. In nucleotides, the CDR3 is TGCGCCAGCAGCTTGGATCGGGGGGCCCTGTATTTT.

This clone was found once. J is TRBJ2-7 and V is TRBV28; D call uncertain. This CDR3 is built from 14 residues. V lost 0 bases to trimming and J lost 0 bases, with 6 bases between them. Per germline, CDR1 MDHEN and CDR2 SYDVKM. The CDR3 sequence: CASSLWRRSYEQYV. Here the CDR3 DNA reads TGTGCCAGCAGTTTATGGCGTCGCTCCTACGAGCAGTACGTC.

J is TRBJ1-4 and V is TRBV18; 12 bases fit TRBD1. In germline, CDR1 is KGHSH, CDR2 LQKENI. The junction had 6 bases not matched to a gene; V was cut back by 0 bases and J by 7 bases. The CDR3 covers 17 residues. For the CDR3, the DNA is TGTGCCAGCTCACCACCGGGACAGGGGGCAGTACGTGAAAAACTGTTTTTT. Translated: CASSPPGQGAVREKLFF.

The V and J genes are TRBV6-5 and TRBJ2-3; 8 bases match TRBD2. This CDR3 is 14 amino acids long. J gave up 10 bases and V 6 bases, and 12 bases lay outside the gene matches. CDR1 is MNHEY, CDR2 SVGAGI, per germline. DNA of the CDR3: TGTGCCAGCAGGATTGCCGGGACTAGTTTGGCGCAGTATTTT. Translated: CASRIAGTSLAQYF.

The CDR3 region is CASSFRDRDSSEQFF. CDR3 in DNA: TGTGCCAGCAGTTTCCGGGACAGGGACAGCAGTGAGCAGTTCTTC. The rearrangement links TRBV7-9 to TRBJ2-1; 9 bases map to TRBD1. The CDR3 is 15 amino acids. Germline-derived CDR1 and CDR2 are SEHNR and FQNEAQ (reference sequence). Germline trimming cut 6 bases from V and 9 bases from J; bases unmatched to any gene: 12.

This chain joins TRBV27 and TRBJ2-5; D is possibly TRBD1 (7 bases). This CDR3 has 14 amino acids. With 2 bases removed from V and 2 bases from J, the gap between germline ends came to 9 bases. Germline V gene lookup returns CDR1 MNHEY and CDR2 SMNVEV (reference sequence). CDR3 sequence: CASSLQGGQETQYF. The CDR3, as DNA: TGTGCCAGCAGTTTACAGGGGGGACAAGAGACCCAGTACTTC.

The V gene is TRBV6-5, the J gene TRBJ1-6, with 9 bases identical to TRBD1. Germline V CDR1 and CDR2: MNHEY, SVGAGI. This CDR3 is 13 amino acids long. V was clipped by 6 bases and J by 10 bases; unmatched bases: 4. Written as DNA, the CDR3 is TGTGCCAGCAGGGGACAGGGCGACTCACCCCTCCACTTT. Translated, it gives CASRGQGDSPLHF.

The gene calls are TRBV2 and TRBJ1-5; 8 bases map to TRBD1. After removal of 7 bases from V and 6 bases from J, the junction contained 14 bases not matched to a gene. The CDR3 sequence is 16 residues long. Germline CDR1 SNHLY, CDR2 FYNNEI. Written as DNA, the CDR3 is TGTGCCAGCACCCAACAGCCAGGGGGCTTCGGTCAGCCCCAGCATTTT. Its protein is CASTQQPGGFGQPQHF.

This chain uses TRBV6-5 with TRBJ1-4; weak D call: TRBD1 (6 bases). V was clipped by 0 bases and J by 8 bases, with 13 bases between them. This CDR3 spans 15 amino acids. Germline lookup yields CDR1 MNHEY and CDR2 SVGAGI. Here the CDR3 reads CASSYSGHRDEKLFF. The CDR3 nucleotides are TGTGCCAGCAGTTACTCGGGACATCGAGACGAAAAACTGTTTTTT.

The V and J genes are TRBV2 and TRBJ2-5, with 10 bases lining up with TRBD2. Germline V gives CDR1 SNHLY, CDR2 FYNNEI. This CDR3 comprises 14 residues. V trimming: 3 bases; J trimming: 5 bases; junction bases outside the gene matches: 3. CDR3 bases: TGTGCCAGCAGTGAGGGACTAGCGAGGGAGACCCAGTACTTC. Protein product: CASSEGLARETQYF. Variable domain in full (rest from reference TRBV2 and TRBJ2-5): EPEVTQTPSHQVTQMGQEVILRCVPISNHLYFYWYRQILGQKVEFLVSFYNNEISEKSEIFDDQFSVERPDGSNFTLKIRSTKLEDSAMYFCASSEGLARETQYFGPGTRLLVL.

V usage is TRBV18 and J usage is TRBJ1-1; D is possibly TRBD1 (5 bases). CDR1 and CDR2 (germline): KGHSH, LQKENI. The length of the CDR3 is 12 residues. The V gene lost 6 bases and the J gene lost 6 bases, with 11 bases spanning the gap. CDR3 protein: CASSTGTSEAFF. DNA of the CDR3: TGTGCCAGCTCCACCGGGACTTCTGAAGCTTTCTTT.

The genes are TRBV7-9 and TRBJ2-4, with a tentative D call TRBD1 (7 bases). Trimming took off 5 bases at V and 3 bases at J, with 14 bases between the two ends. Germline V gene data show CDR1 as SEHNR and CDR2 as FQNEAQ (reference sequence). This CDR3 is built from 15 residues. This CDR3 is CASSPEGQLKNIQYF. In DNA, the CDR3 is TGTGCCAGCAGCCCGGAGGGACAGCTCAAAAACATTCAGTACTTC.